This note documents a single T cell receptor (beta chain) sequence. Genomic DNA was the PCR template. Multiplex PCR with 30 forward and 13 reverse primers amplified the TCR beta CDR3. TCRdb reprocessed the multiplex PCR reads with MiXCR, giving one entry per CDR3 protein. The sample comprises 270,000 or so distinct CDR3 sequences, roughly 48% of which are singletons, and 12% to 15% rests with the top ten. The sample comes from a study of type 1 and type 2 diabetes patients. Study overall: From PBMCs, CD4+ and CD8+ T cells were isolated by magnetic microbeads.

CDR1 is KGHDR and CDR2 is SFDVKD in the germline V gene. This CDR3 region has 13 residues. The V end lost 4 bases, the J end lost 6 bases, and 9 bases lay between the germline ends. V and J are TRBV24-1 and TRBJ2-1; D is ambiguous. Source material: peripheral blood mononuclear cells (PBMCs). The TCR was taken from a young man with type 2 diabetes. CDR3 DNA sequence: TGTGCCACCAGTGACCCCCCACTCAATGAGCAGTTCTTC. Translation gives CATSDPPLNEQFF.